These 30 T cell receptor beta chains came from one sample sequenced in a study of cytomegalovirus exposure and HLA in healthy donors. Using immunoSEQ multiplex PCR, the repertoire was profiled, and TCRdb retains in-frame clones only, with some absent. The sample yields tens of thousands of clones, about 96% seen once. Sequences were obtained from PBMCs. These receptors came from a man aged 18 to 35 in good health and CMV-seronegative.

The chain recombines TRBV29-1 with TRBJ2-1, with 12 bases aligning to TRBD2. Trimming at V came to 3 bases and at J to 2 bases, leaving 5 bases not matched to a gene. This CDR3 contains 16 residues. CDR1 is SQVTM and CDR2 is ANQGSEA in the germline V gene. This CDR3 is CSVDGPSGRAYNEQFF. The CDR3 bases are TGCAGCGTTGATGGGCCTAGCGGGAGGGCCTACAATGAGCAGTTCTTC.

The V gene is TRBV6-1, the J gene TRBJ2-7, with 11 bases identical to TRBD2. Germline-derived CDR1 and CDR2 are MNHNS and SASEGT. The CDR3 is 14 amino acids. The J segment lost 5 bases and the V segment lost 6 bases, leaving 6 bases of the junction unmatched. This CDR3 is CASRVTSGRNEQYF. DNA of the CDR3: TGTGCCAGCAGAGTTACTAGCGGGAGAAACGAGCAGTACTTC.

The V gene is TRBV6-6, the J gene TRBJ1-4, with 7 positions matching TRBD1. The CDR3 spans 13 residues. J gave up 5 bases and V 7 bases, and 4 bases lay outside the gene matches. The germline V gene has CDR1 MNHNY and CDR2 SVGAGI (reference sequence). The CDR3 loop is CASTGQINEKLFF. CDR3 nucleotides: TGTGCCAGCACGGGACAGATCAATGAAAAACTGTTTTTT.

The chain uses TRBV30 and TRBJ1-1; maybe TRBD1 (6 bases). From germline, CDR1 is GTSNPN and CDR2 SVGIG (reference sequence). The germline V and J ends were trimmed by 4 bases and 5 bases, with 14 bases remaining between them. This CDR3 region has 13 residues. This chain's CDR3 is CAWIKGQSTEAFF. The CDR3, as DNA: TGTGCCTGGATAAAAGGACAGTCAACTGAAGCTTTCTTT.

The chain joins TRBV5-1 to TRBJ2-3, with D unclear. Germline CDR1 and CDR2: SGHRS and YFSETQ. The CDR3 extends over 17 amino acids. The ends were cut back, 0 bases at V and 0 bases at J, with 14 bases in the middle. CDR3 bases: TGCGCCAGCAGCTTGGAATGGCCCGGGTCTAGCACAGATACGCAGTATTTT. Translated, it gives CASSLEWPGSSTDTQYF.

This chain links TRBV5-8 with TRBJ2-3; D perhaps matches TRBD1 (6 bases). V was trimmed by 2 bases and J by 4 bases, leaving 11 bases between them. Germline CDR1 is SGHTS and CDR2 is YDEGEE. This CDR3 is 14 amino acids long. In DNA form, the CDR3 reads TGTGCCAGCAGCTTTGGTTCAGGGGCAGATACGCAGTATTTT. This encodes CASSFGSGADTQYF. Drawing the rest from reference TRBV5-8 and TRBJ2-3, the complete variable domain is EAGVTQSPTHLIKTRGQQATLRCSPISGHTSVYWYQQALGLGLQFLLWYDEGEERNRGNFPPRFSGRQFPNYSSELNVNALELEDSALYLCASSFGSGADTQYFGPGTRLTVL.

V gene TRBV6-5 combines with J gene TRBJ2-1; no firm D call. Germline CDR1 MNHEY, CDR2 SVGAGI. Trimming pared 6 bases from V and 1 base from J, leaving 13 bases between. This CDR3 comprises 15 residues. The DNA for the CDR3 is TGTGCCAGCAGGTTGACTGACGATTCCTACAATGAGCAGTTCTTC. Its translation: CASRLTDDSYNEQFF.

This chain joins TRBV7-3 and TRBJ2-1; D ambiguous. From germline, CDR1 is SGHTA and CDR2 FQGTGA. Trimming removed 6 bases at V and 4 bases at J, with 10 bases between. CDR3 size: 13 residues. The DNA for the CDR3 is TGTGCCAGCAGTTTGGAGAGGTACAATGAGCAGTTCTTC. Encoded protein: CASSLERYNEQFF.

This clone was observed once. CDR3 in amino acids: CASSPRTSGSSYNEQFF. The CDR3 nucleotides are TGTGCCAGCAGCCCCCGGACTAGCGGGAGCTCCTACAATGAGCAGTTCTTC. The rearrangement links TRBV7-9 to TRBJ2-1; 13 bases map to TRBD2. This CDR3 has 17 amino acids. From germline, CDR1 is SEHNR and CDR2 FQNEAQ (reference sequence). Germline trimming cut 5 bases from V and 0 bases from J; bases unmatched to any gene: 4.

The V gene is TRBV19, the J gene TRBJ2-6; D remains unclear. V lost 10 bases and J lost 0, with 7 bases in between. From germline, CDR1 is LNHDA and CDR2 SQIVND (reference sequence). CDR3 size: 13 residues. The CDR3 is CATRFSGANVLTF. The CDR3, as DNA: TGTGCCACCCGGTTCTCTGGGGCCAACGTCCTGACTTTC.

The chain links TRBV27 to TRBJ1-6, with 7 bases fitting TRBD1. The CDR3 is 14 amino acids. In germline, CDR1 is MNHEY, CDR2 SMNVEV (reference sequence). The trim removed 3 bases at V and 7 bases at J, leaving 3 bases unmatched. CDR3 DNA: TGTGCCAGCAGTTTCGAGACAGGGAATTCACCCCTCCACTTT. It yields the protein CASSFETGNSPLHF.

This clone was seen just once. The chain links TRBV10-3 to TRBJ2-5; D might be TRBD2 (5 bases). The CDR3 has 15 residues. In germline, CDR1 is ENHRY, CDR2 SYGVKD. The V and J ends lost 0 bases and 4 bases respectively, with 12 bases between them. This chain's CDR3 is CAISESDLAAETQYF. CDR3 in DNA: TGTGCCATCAGTGAGTCGGATCTAGCCGCAGAGACCCAGTACTTC.

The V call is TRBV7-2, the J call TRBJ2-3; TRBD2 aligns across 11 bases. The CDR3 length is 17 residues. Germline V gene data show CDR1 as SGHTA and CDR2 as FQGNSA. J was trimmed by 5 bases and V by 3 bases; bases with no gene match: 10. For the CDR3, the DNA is TGTGCCAGCAGCTTGGGGACTAGCGGACTAACAGGAGATACGCAGTATTTT. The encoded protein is CASSLGTSGLTGDTQYF.

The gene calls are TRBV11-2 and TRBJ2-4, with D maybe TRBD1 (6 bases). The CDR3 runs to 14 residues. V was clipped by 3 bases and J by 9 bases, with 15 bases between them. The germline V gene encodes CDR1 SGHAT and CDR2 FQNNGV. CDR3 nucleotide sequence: TGTGCCAGCAGCTTCGCAGGGGTGCAGCGCATTCAGTACTTC. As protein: CASSFAGVQRIQYF.

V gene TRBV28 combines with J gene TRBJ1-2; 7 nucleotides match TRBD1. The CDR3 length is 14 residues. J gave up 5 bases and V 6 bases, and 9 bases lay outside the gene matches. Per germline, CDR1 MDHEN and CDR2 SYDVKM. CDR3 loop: CASRPGQRPYGYTF. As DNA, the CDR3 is TGTGCCAGCAGACCGGGACAGAGGCCTTATGGCTACACCTTC.

Here the CDR3 reads CASSAGTTVYEQFF. For the CDR3, the DNA is TGTGCCAGCAGCGCCGGGACTACGGTTTATGAGCAGTTCTTC. The chain combines TRBV11-3 with TRBJ2-1; 7 bases align to TRBD2. The V and J ends lost 5 bases and 8 bases, in that order; junction bases with no gene match: 9. CDR3 length equals 14 residues. In germline, CDR1 is SGHNT, CDR2 YENEEA.

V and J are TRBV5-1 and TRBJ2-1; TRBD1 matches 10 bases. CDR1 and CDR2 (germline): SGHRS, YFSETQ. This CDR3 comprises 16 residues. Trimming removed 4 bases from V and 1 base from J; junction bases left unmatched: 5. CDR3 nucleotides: TGCGCCAGCAGCCGACAGGGGGCACGGTCCTACAATGAGCAGTTCTTC. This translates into CASSRQGARSYNEQFF. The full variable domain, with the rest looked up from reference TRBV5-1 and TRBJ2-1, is KAGVTQTPRYLIKTRGQQVTLSCSPISGHRSVSWYQQTPGQGLQFLFEYFSETQRNKGNFPGRFSGRQFSNSRSEMNVSTLELGDSALYLCASSRQGARSYNEQFFGPGTRLTVL.

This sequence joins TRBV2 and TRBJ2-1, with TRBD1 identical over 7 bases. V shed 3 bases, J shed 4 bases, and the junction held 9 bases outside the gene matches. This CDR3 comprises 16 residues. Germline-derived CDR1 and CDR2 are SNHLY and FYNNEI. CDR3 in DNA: TGTGCCAGCAGTGAGGTGATGGCAGGGGGTTACAATGAGCAGTTCTTC. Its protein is CASSEVMAGGYNEQFF.

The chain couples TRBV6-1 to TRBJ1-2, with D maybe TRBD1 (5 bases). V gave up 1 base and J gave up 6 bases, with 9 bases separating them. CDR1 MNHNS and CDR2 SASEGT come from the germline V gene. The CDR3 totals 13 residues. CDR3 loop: CASSEGRAHGYTF. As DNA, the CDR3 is TGTGCCAGCAGTGAAGGCAGGGCTCATGGCTACACCTTC.

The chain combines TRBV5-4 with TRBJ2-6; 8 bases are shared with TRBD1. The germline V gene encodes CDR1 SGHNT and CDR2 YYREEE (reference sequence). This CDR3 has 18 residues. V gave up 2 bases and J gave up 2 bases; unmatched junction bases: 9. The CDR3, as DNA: TGTGCCAGCAGCTTCCGACAGGGGTTGAGGGCTGGGGCCAACGTCCTGACTTTC. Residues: CASSFRQGLRAGANVLTF. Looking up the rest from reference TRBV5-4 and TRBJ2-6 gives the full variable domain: ETGVTQSPTHLIKTRGQQVTLRCSSQSGHNTVSWYQQALGQGPQFIFQYYREEENGRGNFPPRFSGLQFPNYSSELNVNALELDDSALYLCASSFRQGLRAGANVLTFGAGSRLTVL.

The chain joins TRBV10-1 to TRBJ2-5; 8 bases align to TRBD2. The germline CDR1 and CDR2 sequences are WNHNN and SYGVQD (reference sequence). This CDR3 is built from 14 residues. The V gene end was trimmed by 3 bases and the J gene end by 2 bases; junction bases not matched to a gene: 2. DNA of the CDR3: TGCGCCAGCAGTGATAGCGGGGTTCAAGAGACCCAGTACTTC. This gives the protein CASSDSGVQETQYF.

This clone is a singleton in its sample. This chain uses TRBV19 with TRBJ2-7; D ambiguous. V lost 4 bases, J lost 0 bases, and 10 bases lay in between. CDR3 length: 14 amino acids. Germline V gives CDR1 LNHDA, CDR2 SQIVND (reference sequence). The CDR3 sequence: CASSTQVSSYEQYF. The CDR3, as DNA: TGTGCCAGTAGTACCCAGGTGAGCTCCTACGAGCAGTACTTC.

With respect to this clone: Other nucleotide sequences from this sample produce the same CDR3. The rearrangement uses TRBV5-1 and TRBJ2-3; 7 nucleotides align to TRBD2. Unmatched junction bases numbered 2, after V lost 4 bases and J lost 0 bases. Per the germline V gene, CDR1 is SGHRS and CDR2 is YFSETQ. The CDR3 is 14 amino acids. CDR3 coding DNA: TGCGCCAGCAGCCTTAGCGGGAGCACAGATACGCAGTATTTT. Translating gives CASSLSGSTDTQYF.

CDR3 sequence (DNA): TGTGCCAGCAGAGAACAGGGGGTACAGCCCCAGCATTTT. Its translation: CASREQGVQPQHF. This chain uses TRBV2 with TRBJ1-5; 8 positions agree with TRBD1. Trimming took 6 bases from V and 7 from J; bases not matched to a gene: 5. Germline CDR1 reads SNHLY; CDR2 reads FYNNEI. The CDR3 has 13 amino acids.

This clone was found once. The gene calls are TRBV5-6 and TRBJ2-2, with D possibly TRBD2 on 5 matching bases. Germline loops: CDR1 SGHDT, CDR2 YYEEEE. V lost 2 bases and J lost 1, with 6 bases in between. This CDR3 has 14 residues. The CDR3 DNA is TGTGCCAGCAGCTTACTAGAGAACACCGGGGAGCTGTTTTTT. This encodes CASSLLENTGELFF.

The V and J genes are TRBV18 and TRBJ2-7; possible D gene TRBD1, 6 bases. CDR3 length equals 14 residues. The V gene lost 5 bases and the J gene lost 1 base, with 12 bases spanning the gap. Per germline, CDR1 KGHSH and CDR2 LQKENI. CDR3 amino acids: CASSDDRNSYEQYF. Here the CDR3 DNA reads TGTGCCAGCTCAGACGACAGGAATTCCTACGAGCAGTACTTC.

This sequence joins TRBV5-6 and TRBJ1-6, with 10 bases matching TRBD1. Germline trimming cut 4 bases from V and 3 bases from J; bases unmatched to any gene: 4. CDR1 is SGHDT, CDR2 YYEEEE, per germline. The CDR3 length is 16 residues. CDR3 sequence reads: CASSRDRGLYNSPLHF. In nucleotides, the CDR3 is TGTGCCAGCAGCCGGGACAGGGGTCTCTATAATTCACCCCTCCACTTT.

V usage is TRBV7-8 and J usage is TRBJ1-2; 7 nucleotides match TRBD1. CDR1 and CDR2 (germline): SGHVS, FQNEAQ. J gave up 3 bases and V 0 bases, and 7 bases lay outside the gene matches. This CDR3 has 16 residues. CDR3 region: CASSLARGQGDYGYTF. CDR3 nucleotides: TGTGCCAGCAGCTTAGCTAGGGGGCAGGGCGACTATGGCTACACCTTC. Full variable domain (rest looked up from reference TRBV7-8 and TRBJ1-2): GAGVSQSPRYKVAKRGQDVALRCDPISGHVSLFWYQQALGQGPEFLTYFQNEAQLDKSGLPSDRFFAERPEGSVSTLKIQRTQQEDSAVYLCASSLARGQGDYGYTFGSGTRLTVV.

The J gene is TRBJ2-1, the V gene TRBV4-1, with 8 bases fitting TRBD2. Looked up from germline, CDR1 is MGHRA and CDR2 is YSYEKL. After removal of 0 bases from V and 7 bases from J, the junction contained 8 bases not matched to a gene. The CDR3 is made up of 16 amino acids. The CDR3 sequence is CASSQDRGLVINEQFF. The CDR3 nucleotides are TGCGCCAGCAGCCAAGATCGGGGACTAGTTATAAATGAGCAGTTCTTC.

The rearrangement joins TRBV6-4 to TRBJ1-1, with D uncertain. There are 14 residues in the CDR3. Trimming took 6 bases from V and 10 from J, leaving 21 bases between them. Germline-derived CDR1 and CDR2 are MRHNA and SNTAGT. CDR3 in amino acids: CASRAGLTIIGAFF. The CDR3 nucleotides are TGTGCCAGCAGAGCCGGGTTAACAATAATTGGAGCTTTCTTT.